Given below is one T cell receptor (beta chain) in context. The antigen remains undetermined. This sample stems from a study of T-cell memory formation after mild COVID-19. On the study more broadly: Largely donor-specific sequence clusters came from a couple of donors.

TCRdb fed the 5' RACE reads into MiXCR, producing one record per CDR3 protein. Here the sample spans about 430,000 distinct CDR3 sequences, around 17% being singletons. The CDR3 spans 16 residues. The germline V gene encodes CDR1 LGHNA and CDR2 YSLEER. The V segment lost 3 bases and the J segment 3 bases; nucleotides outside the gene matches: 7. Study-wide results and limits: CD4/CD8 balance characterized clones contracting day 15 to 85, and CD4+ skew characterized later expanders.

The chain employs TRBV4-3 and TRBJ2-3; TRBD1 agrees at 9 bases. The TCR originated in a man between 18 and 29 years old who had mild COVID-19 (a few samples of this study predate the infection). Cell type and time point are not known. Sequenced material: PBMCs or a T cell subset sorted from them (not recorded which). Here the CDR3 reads CASSHPGTGTTDTQYF. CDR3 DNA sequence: TGCGCCAGCAGCCACCCCGGGACAGGGACGACAGATACGCAGTATTTT.